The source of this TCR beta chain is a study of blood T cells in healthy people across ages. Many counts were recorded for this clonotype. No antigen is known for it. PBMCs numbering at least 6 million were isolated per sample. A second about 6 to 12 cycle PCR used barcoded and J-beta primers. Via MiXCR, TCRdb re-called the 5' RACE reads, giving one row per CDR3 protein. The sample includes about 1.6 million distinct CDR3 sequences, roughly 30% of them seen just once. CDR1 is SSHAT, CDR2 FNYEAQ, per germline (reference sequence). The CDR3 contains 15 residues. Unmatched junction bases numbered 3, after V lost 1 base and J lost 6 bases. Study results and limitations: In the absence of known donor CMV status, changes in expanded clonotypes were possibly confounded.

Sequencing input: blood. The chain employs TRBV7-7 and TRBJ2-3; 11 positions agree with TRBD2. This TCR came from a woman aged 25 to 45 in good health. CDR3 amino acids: CASSLVAGGMDTQYF. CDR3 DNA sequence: TGTGCCAGCAGCTTAGTAGCGGGAGGGATGGATACGCAGTATTTT.